These 18 T cell receptor beta chains share one sample of origin, sequenced in a study of blood T cell repertoires in COVID-19 (dated by TCRdb to 2018 to 2021). Library generation was performed with the immunoSEQ multiplex PCR assay. In TCRdb, the immuneACCESS table is reduced to in-frame sequences with V and J assigned. These tables do not hold every clone; where another copy was compared, an unresolved V gene accounts for under half, and the others remain unexplained. The sample table lists about 100,000 clones, 88% of them with a count of one. Of the sample, roughly 3% falls within the top ten clones. The sample taken for sequencing was peripheral blood. These receptors all stem from a woman over 75 with acute or convalescent COVID-19.

The genes are TRBV7-2 and TRBJ2-7; the D gene is possibly TRBD1 (6 bases). The CDR3 has 12 amino acids. Per the germline V gene, CDR1 is SGHTA and CDR2 is FQGNSA. Deletions cut 4 bases from V and 10 bases from J, with 14 bases between. CDR3 loop: CASSYHNRDQYF. Here the CDR3 DNA reads TGTGCCAGCAGCTACCATAACAGGGATCAGTACTTC. Full variable domain (missing parts from reference TRBV7-2 and TRBJ2-7): GAGVSQSPSNKVTEKGKDVELRCDPISGHTALYWYRQSLGQGLEFLIYFQGNSAPDKSGLPSDRFSAERTGGSVSTLTIQRTQQEDSAVYLCASSYHNRDQYFGPGTRLTVT.

The V gene is TRBV24-1, the J gene TRBJ2-5; TRBD2 matches at 14 bases. The germline V gene has CDR1 KGHDR and CDR2 SFDVKD. Trimming at V came to 4 bases and at J to 5 bases, leaving 5 bases not matched to a gene. This CDR3 region has 16 residues. Here the CDR3 reads CATSESGLAGVETQYF. For the CDR3, the DNA is TGTGCCACCAGTGAATCGGGACTAGCGGGAGTGGAGACCCAGTACTTC.

V and J are TRBV7-9 and TRBJ2-1; weak D call: TRBD2 (6 bases). CDR1 SEHNR and CDR2 FQNEAQ come from the germline V gene (reference sequence). The CDR3 length is 18 residues. Trimming removed 5 bases from V and 0 bases from J, with 20 bases in between. The CDR3 protein is CASSPRSPSASSYNEQFF. The CDR3 nucleotides are TGTGCCAGCAGCCCCCGGAGCCCTAGCGCCAGCTCCTACAATGAGCAGTTCTTC.

The rearrangement uses TRBV7-8 and TRBJ2-7; the match to TRBD2 covers 12 bases. Germline V gene sequence: CDR1 SGHVS, CDR2 FQNEAQ. Trimming at V came to 7 bases and at J to 8 bases, leaving 12 bases not matched to a gene. The CDR3 runs 15 residues. The DNA of the CDR3 is TGTGCCAGCACCGAGTCTAGCGGGAGGGCCGGTAAGCAGTACTTC. It codes for CASTESSGRAGKQYF.

The chain links TRBV27 to TRBJ2-3, with 8 bases aligning to TRBD2. This CDR3 is built from 15 residues. CDR1 is MNHEY, CDR2 SMNVEV, per germline (reference sequence). Trimming at V came to 3 bases and at J to 2 bases, leaving 4 bases not matched to a gene. The CDR3, as DNA: TGTGCCAGCAGTTTCTTAGCGGGGCTCACAGATACGCAGTATTTT. This gives the protein CASSFLAGLTDTQYF.

The count of this clone is one. The rearrangement joins TRBV11-2 to TRBJ1-2; TRBD1 aligns across 7 bases. With 2 bases clipped from V and 10 bases from J, the junction kept 7 bases outside the gene matches. This CDR3 region has 13 residues. In germline, CDR1 is SGHAT, CDR2 FQNNGV. DNA of the CDR3: TGTGCCAGCAGCTTAAAAGGACAGGTAGCCTACACCTTC. Translation: CASSLKGQVAYTF.

This chain uses TRBV15 with TRBJ1-5; 11 bases fit TRBD1. Germline V CDR1 and CDR2: LNHNV, YYDKDF (reference sequence). V trimming: 5 bases; J trimming: 7 bases; junction bases outside the gene matches: 4. The CDR3 sequence is 14 residues long. The CDR3 loop is CATSADRGLQPQHF. The CDR3 region has the DNA TGTGCCACCAGCGCGGACAGGGGGCTCCAGCCCCAGCATTTT.

This chain joins TRBV30 and TRBJ2-6; maybe TRBD1 (5 bases). Germline assignment: CDR1 GTSNPN and CDR2 SVGIG (reference sequence). Trimming took 2 bases from V and 3 from J, leaving 8 bases between them. The CDR3 is 14 residues long. CDR3 loop: CAWSKGNGANVLTF. The CDR3 region has the DNA TGTGCCTGGAGTAAGGGGAATGGGGCCAACGTCCTGACTTTC.

V usage is TRBV7-2 and J usage is TRBJ1-1, with D tentatively TRBD1 (5 bases). The CDR3 contains 14 residues. The V gene's germline CDR1 is SGHTA and CDR2 FQGNSA. V lost 4 bases, J lost 5 bases, and 14 bases lay in between. The DNA of the CDR3 is TGTGCCAGCAGCTGGCGGGGCCGCGTAACTGAAGCTTTCTTT. Translation: CASSWRGRVTEAFF.

The V gene is TRBV24-1, the J gene TRBJ1-5; 7 bases agree with TRBD1. With 4 bases clipped from V and 3 bases from J, the junction kept 5 bases outside the gene matches. From germline, CDR1 is KGHDR and CDR2 SFDVKD. This CDR3 has 15 residues. The CDR3 protein is CATSDGTVPNQPQHF. For the CDR3, the DNA is TGTGCCACCAGTGACGGGACAGTACCCAATCAGCCCCAGCATTTT.

The chain couples TRBV6-5 to TRBJ2-5; 7 bases align to TRBD1. V shed 2 bases, J shed 3 bases, and the junction held 6 bases outside the gene matches. CDR1 MNHEY and CDR2 SVGAGI come from the germline V gene. The CDR3 spans 15 residues. The CDR3 loop reads CASSYPDRPEETQYF. Written as DNA, the CDR3 is TGTGCCAGCAGTTACCCGGACAGGCCCGAAGAGACCCAGTACTTC.

The chain has TRBV24-1 and TRBJ1-1; tentatively, D is TRBD1 (5 bases). The CDR3 has 12 amino acids. V was pared by 0 bases and J by 10 bases, with 8 bases between. Germline CDR1 reads KGHDR; CDR2 reads SFDVKD. The CDR3: CATSDLSGRAFF. Written as DNA, the CDR3 is TGTGCCACCAGTGATTTGTCAGGGCGAGCTTTCTTT.

The chain has TRBV7-3 and TRBJ1-6, with a weak D call TRBD1 (6 bases). CDR1 and CDR2 from the germline V gene are SGHTA and FQGTGA. This CDR3 comprises 15 residues. V lost 2 bases, J lost 6 bases, and 11 bases lay in between. CDR3 sequence (DNA): TGTGCCAGCAGCTTATTCGGCAGGGGTAATTCACCCCTCCACTTT. Translated: CASSLFGRGNSPLHF.

This chain links TRBV7-6 with TRBJ1-1, with TRBD1 as a possible D gene (6 bases). In germline, CDR1 is SGHVS, CDR2 FNYEAQ. Between the trimmed V and J ends, which lost 4 bases and 4 bases, there was a span of 19 bases. This CDR3 is built from 16 residues. CDR3 DNA: TGTGCCAGCAGCTCTAACCCCCCTGGACAGTTCACTGAAGCTTTCTTT. Amino acid sequence: CASSSNPPGQFTEAFF.

The gene calls are TRBV11-1 and TRBJ2-1; TRBD1 might be the D (5 bases). This CDR3 is 15 amino acids long. The V and J ends lost 0 bases and 5 bases respectively, with 11 bases between them. The germline V gene encodes CDR1 SGHAT and CDR2 FQDESV (reference sequence). The CDR3 DNA reads TGTGCCAGCAGCTTAGCGCACTTCAGGGACAATGAGCAGTTCTTC. As protein: CASSLAHFRDNEQFF.

This clone was seen just once. The V and J genes are TRBV5-1 and TRBJ1-4, with D possibly TRBD1 on 5 matching bases. Germline assignment: CDR1 SGHRS and CDR2 YFSETQ. Trimming shortened V by 0 bases and J by 5 bases, and 17 bases separated the two germline ends. The CDR3 is 17 amino acids. DNA of the CDR3: TGCGCCAGCAGCTTGGGCTTGATGGGGGGGATGAATGAAAAACTGTTTTTT. Protein: CASSLGLMGGMNEKLFF. Full variable domain (rest looked up from reference TRBV5-1 and TRBJ1-4): KAGVTQTPRYLIKTRGQQVTLSCSPISGHRSVSWYQQTPGQGLQFLFEYFSETQRNKGNFPGRFSGRQFSNSRSEMNVSTLELGDSALYLCASSLGLMGGMNEKLFFGSGTQLSVL.

This clone was detected only once. The chain carries TRBV11-2 and TRBJ2-1, with 10 positions matching TRBD2. Trimming removed 6 bases from V and 8 bases from J; junction bases left unmatched: 16. Germline V gene lookup returns CDR1 SGHAT and CDR2 FQNNGV. The CDR3 contains 17 residues. This CDR3 is CASSFKVYGLAGDEQFF. CDR3 DNA sequence: TGTGCCAGCAGTTTTAAAGTGTATGGGCTAGCGGGAGATGAGCAGTTCTTC.

Here the CDR3 DNA reads TGTGCCAGCAGCTCCGGGGGGAGCACCGGCTACACCTTC. Encoded protein: CASSSGGSTGYTF. The V call is TRBV11-3, the J call TRBJ1-2, with a tentative D call TRBD1 (5 bases). Trimming removed 4 bases at V and 8 bases at J, with 14 bases between. The length of the CDR3 is 13 residues. Germline V gene data show CDR1 as SGHNT and CDR2 as YENEEA.